This T cell receptor (beta chain) is drawn from a study of T cell changes during pregnancy in multiple sclerosis. Libraries were prepared by immunoSEQ multiplex PCR; TCRdb keeps only in-frame clonotypes and omits some of them. The sample has approximately 41,000 clones, around 91% seen once. Sequenced here: CD4+ T cells from peripheral blood mononuclear cells, sampled in the second trimester of pregnancy. The sequence derives from a female donor in good health, enrolled as a control in a pregnancy study.

CDR3 protein: CASSVPGSGETQYF. The CDR3 DNA is TGTGCCAGCAGCGTGCCTGGGTCAGGAGAGACCCAGTACTTC. This chain connects TRBV9 to TRBJ2-5, with no clear D. The germline V and J ends were trimmed by 2 bases and 4 bases, with 12 bases remaining between them. There are 14 residues in the CDR3. Germline-derived CDR1 and CDR2 are SGDLS and YYNGEE.